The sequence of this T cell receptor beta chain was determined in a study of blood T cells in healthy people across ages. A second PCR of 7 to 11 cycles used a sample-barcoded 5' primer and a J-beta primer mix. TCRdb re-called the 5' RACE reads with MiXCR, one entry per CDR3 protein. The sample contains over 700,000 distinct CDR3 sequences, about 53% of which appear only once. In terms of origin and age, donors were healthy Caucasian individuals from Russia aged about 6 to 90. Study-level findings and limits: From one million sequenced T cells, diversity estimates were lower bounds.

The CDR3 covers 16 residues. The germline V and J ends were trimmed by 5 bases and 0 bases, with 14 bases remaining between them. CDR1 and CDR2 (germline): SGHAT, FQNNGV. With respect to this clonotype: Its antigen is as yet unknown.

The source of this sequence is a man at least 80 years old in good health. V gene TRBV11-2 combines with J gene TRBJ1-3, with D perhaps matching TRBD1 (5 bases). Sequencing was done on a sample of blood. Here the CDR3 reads CASSRLRAGSGNTIYF. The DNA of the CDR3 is TGTGCCAGCAGCCGACTCAGGGCCGGCTCTGGAAACACCATATATTTT.